Below, 22 T cell receptor beta chains from the same sample are listed, as sequenced in a study of T cells in Graves' hyperthyroidism and ophthalmopathy. Amplified regions were TCR beta CDR3 sequences from RNA transcripts. The HTBI primer set drove a first-round RT-PCR of the TCR CDR3. TCRdb used MiXCR to reprocess the multiplex PCR reads, holding one entry per CDR3 protein. The sample has approximately 400,000 distinct CDR3 sequences, 14% to 15% seen once. What was sequenced was blood. The source of these receptors is a woman younger than 45 with Graves' hyperthyroidism.

V is TRBV4-2 and J is TRBJ2-1; 10 bases are a match to TRBD2. J gave up 2 bases and V 2 bases, and 6 bases lay outside the gene matches. CDR3 length: 17 residues. CDR1 and CDR2 from the germline V gene are LGHNA and YNFKEQ. Here the CDR3 reads CASSQNAGTSAYNEQFF. CDR3 coding DNA: TGTGCCAGCAGCCAAAACGCCGGGACTAGCGCCTACAATGAGCAGTTCTTC.

This clonotype has more than one count but fewer than ten. The chain couples TRBV6-1 to TRBJ1-2; D not resolved. V was pared by 5 bases and J by 1 base, with 20 bases between. Germline V gives CDR1 MNHNS, CDR2 SASEGT. This CDR3 spans 17 amino acids. CDR3 region: CASSFSRAPGFNYGYTF. CDR3 coding DNA: TGTGCCAGCAGTTTCTCCCGGGCCCCCGGATTTAACTATGGCTACACCTTC.

This clonotype was seen repeatedly, ten times or more. The chain has TRBV12-3 or TRBV12-4 and TRBJ1-1; maybe TRBD1 (6 bases). The CDR3 totals 16 residues. The V end was cut by 5 bases, the J end by 2 bases, with 18 bases between. CDR3 sequence: CASSAGGLSPNTEAFF. The CDR3 region has the DNA TGTGCCAGCAGTGCCGGGGGCCTCTCCCCTAACACTGAAGCTTTCTTT.

This clonotype was counted at least ten times. V is TRBV11-2 and J is TRBJ2-7; D is undetermined. CDR1 SGHAT and CDR2 FQNNGV come from the germline V gene. V was clipped by 4 bases and J by 0 bases, with 10 bases between them. This CDR3 comprises 14 residues. The CDR3 region has the DNA TGTGCCAGCAGCTCATTGGGCTACTCCTACGAGCAGTACTTC. Translated, it gives CASSSLGYSYEQYF.

At least ten counts were recorded for this clonotype. The chain carries TRBV28 and TRBJ1-2, with D hard to call. This CDR3 contains 15 residues. V was clipped by 1 base and J by 2 bases, with 11 bases between them. Germline CDR1 reads MDHEN; CDR2 reads SYDVKM. The CDR3 spells CASSLFGPGNYGYTF. CDR3 in DNA: TGTGCCAGCAGTTTATTCGGGCCTGGGAACTATGGCTACACCTTC.

This clonotype was counted ten times or more. The rearrangement links TRBV18 to TRBJ2-2, with 7 bases lining up with TRBD1. V was clipped by 3 bases and J by 2 bases; unmatched bases: 6. CDR3 length: 16 amino acids. Germline CDR1 reads KGHSH; CDR2 reads LQKENI. The CDR3 DNA reads as TGTGCCAGCTCACCTCCGACAGGGATCAACACCGGGGAGCTGTTTTTT. Protein: CASSPPTGINTGELFF.

Ten or more counts support this clonotype. V and J are TRBV6-5 and TRBJ1-1; D is undetermined. This CDR3 comprises 13 residues. The V end was cut by 1 base, the J end by 5 bases, with 8 bases between. Germline values: CDR1 MNHEY, CDR2 SVGAGI. Here the CDR3 DNA reads TGTGCCAGCAGTTACTTAGGAGGGACTGAAGCTTTCTTT. Protein product: CASSYLGGTEAFF.

The sample holds a few counts of this clonotype. The CDR3 protein is CASSQSTYNEQFF. In nucleotides, the CDR3 is TGTGCCAGCAGCCAAAGCACTTACAATGAGCAGTTCTTC. The gene calls are TRBV7-3 and TRBJ2-1; no definite D call. The V and J ends lost 5 bases and 4 bases respectively, with 9 bases between them. CDR3 size: 13 residues. Germline values: CDR1 SGHTA, CDR2 FQGTGA.

The genes are TRBV5-8 and TRBJ2-4, with 9 bases fitting TRBD1. The V gene's germline CDR1 is SGHTS and CDR2 YDEGEE. V shed 3 bases and J 8 bases; nucleotides not matched to a gene: 9. The CDR3 sequence is 15 residues long. The CDR3 nucleotides read TGTGCCAGCAGCTCCCCGGGACAGGGTAGGGACATTCAGTACTTC. Translated: CASSSPGQGRDIQYF. Full variable domain (missing parts from reference TRBV5-8 and TRBJ2-4): EAGVTQSPTHLIKTRGQQATLRCSPISGHTSVYWYQQALGLGLQFLLWYDEGEERNRGNFPPRFSGRQFPNYSSELNVNALELEDSALYLCASSSPGQGRDIQYFGAGTRLSVL.

The chain recombines TRBV20-1 with TRBJ2-5, with 10 bases identical to TRBD2. This CDR3 is built from 14 residues. J gave up 5 bases and V 0 bases, and 3 bases lay outside the gene matches. Germline assignment: CDR1 DFQATT and CDR2 SNEGSKA (reference sequence). CDR3 in amino acids: CSARETSGTETQYF. In DNA form, the CDR3 reads TGCAGTGCTAGAGAAACTAGCGGGACTGAGACCCAGTACTTC.

V usage is TRBV3-1 and J usage is TRBJ2-2; no clear D gene. The V gene lost 0 bases and the J gene lost 4 bases, with 6 bases spanning the gap. Looked up from germline, CDR1 is LGHDT and CDR2 is YNNKEL (reference sequence). The CDR3 is 14 residues long. CDR3 sequence reads: CASSQEVATGELFF. CDR3 coding DNA: TGTGCCAGCAGCCAAGAAGTGGCCACCGGGGAGCTGTTTTTT. The entire variable domain, with the rest obtained from reference TRBV3-1 and TRBJ2-2, is as follows: DTAVSQTPKYLVTQMGNDKSIKCEQNLGHDTMYWYKQDSKKFLKIMFSYNNKELIINETVPNRFSPKSPDKAHLNLHINSLELGDSAVYFCASSQEVATGELFFGEGSRLTVL.

This clonotype was observed many times. The chain links TRBV12-3 or TRBV12-4 to TRBJ1-2, with TRBD1 as a possible D gene (6 bases). The CDR3 is 12 amino acids. The V end lost 7 bases, the J end lost 7 bases, and 13 bases lay between the germline ends. The CDR3 bases are TGTGCCAGCATGCCGGACAGCCTTGGCTACACCTTC. This translates into CASMPDSLGYTF.

This clonotype was detected many times. The chain joins TRBV3-1 to TRBJ2-7, with 13 bases matching TRBD2. CDR1 is LGHDT, CDR2 YNNKEL, per germline (reference sequence). CDR3 size: 15 residues. V shed 4 bases, J shed 2 bases, and the junction held 2 bases outside the gene matches. In DNA, the CDR3 is TGTGCCAGCAGCCCACTAGCGGGAGGGCCCTACGAGCAGTACTTC. It specifies CASSPLAGGPYEQYF.

The V and J genes are TRBV24-1 and TRBJ2-2, with 10 bases aligning to TRBD1. Per germline, CDR1 KGHDR and CDR2 SFDVKD. This CDR3 has 17 amino acids. V shed 1 base and J 3 bases; nucleotides not matched to a gene: 4. The CDR3 nucleotides are TGTGCCACCAGTGATTTCGGGACAGGGGAGGACACCGGGGAGCTGTTTTTT. This codes for CATSDFGTGEDTGELFF.

This clonotype was picked up many times. The V and J genes are TRBV20-1 and TRBJ2-7; D uncertain. V lost 6 bases, J lost 5 bases, and 17 bases lay in between. The CDR3 is 13 amino acids. Germline CDR1 is DFQATT and CDR2 is SNEGSKA (reference sequence). CDR3 DNA sequence: TGCAGTGCCCTCCCCGGCTTCCAAAACGAGCAGTACTTC. It translates to CSALPGFQNEQYF.

This clonotype turned up a few times. This chain links TRBV9 with TRBJ2-3, with 8 bases that match TRBD2. CDR3 length: 17 amino acids. J lost 5 bases, V lost 5 bases, and 16 bases had no gene match. Germline V gene sequence: CDR1 SGDLS, CDR2 YYNGEE. The CDR3 sequence: CASSPGRGGFTIDTQYF. The CDR3 coding sequence is TGTGCCAGCAGTCCCGGGAGGGGGGGCTTCACGATAGATACGCAGTATTTT.

This clonotype was observed a few times. The chain links TRBV7-2 to TRBJ2-5, with D perhaps TRBD1 (6 bases). V was trimmed by 5 bases and J by 12 bases, leaving 25 bases between them. In germline, CDR1 is SGHTA, CDR2 FQGNSA. The CDR3 spans 15 residues. CDR3 coding DNA: TGTGCCAGCAGCAATACTTACAAACGGGACATTCCTAAGTACTTC. Encoded protein: CASSNTYKRDIPKYF.

This rearrangement joins TRBV5-1 to TRBJ1-4, with 7 bases identical to TRBD1. The germline V gene has CDR1 SGHRS and CDR2 YFSETQ. There are 17 residues in the CDR3. Trimming took 3 bases from V and 0 from J; bases not matched to a gene: 8. DNA for the CDR3: TGCGCCAGCAGCTCGGGCCTGACAGGGTCAACTAATGAAAAACTGTTTTTT. Translating gives CASSSGLTGSTNEKLFF.

This clonotype showed up many times. The chain joins TRBV5-1 to TRBJ2-3, with 13 nucleotides matching TRBD2. V trimming: 4 bases; J trimming: 6 bases; junction bases outside the gene matches: 8. This CDR3 comprises 16 residues. Germline-derived CDR1 and CDR2 are SGHRS and YFSETQ. The CDR3 here is CASSLWTSGSGDTQYF. DNA of the CDR3: TGCGCCAGCAGCCTGTGGACTAGCGGGAGCGGGGATACGCAGTATTTT.

Notes on this clonotype: The CDR3 does not end in the conserved phenylalanine or tryptophan, so this is likely a read error. V is TRBV5-6 and J is TRBJ2-2; TRBD2 aligns across 7 bases. Germline CDR1 and CDR2: SGHDT and YYEEEE. This CDR3 is built from 18 residues. After removal of 0 bases from V and 3 bases from J, the junction contained 11 bases not matched to a gene. In DNA form, the CDR3 reads TGTGCCAGCAGCTTGGTCAGTTATCGGGAGGCCTACACCGGGGAGCTGTTTCTT. It codes for CASSLVSYREAYTGELFL.

The chain uses TRBV20-1 and TRBJ1-6, with 8 bases fitting TRBD1. J lost 9 bases, V lost 5 bases, and 9 bases had no gene match. In germline, CDR1 is DFQATT, CDR2 SNEGSKA (reference sequence). The CDR3 length is 14 residues. CDR3 sequence (DNA): TGCAGTGCTCGCTGGACAGGGCCTACTTCACCCCTCCACTTT. Protein product: CSARWTGPTSPLHF.

This clonotype was found a few times. This chain joins TRBV4-1 and TRBJ2-3; D gene uncertain. The germline gives CDR1 MGHRA, CDR2 YSYEKL. The V end lost 1 base, the J end lost 6 bases, and 11 bases lay between the germline ends. This CDR3 contains 14 residues. The CDR3 spells CASSQVETGDTQYF. CDR3 sequence (DNA): TGCGCCAGCAGCCAAGTTGAGACCGGGGATACGCAGTATTTT.